Shown below are 32 T cell receptor beta chains from a single sample sequenced in a study of cytomegalovirus exposure and HLA in healthy donors. Both 60 Vbeta primers and 13 Jbeta primers went into the PCR. Assay: immunoSEQ multiplex PCR; the TCRdb copy retains only in-frame clones and omits some. Here the sample spans under 200,000 clones, approximately 85% being singletons. The sequenced sample was PBMCs. The receptors shown here come from a man aged 18 to 29 in good health and CMV-seropositive.

V gene TRBV30 combines with J gene TRBJ2-3; TRBD2 agrees at 8 bases. Germline assignment: CDR1 GTSNPN and CDR2 SVGIG (reference sequence). Trimming cost V 3 bases and J 2 bases; bases outside gene matches: 7. This CDR3 has 15 amino acids. The CDR3 loop is CAWSVAGYNTDTQYF. CDR3 nucleotide sequence: TGTGCCTGGAGCGTAGCGGGGTATAACACAGATACGCAGTATTTT.

Comment on this clone: A junction boundary mismatches the germline segment, possibly from a read error. The chain links TRBV7-7 to TRBJ2-5, with D possibly TRBD1 on 5 matching bases. The CDR3 extends over 13 amino acids. Germline V CDR1 and CDR2: SSHAT, FNYEAQ (reference sequence). In nucleotides, the CDR3 is TGTGCTAGCAGCTTACCAGGGCAAGAGACCCAGTACTTC. Protein product: CASSLPGQETQYF.

The gene calls are TRBV6-1 and TRBJ2-2; TRBD2 matches 7 bases. The CDR3 runs 18 residues. The ends lost 0 bases at V and 0 bases at J; junction bases unmatched: 7. Looked up from germline, CDR1 is MNHNS and CDR2 is SASEGT. CDR3 in amino acids: CASSEALLGGANTGELFF. The DNA of the CDR3 is TGTGCCAGCAGTGAAGCGCTTCTTGGGGGGGCGAACACCGGGGAGCTGTTTTTT.

The rearrangement joins TRBV6-5 to TRBJ2-1, with D possibly being TRBD1 (5 bases). Germline CDR1 reads MNHEY; CDR2 reads SVGAGI. V lost 6 bases and J lost 11, with 17 bases in between. This CDR3 is built from 13 residues. CDR3 bases: TGTGCCAGCAGGCCGCCCCAGGGTCTACAGCAGTTCTTC. Translation gives CASRPPQGLQQFF.

The chain joins TRBV5-4 to TRBJ2-3; D gene uncertain. Germline V gene data show CDR1 as SGHNT and CDR2 as YYREEE (reference sequence). CDR3 length: 17 amino acids. V shed 0 bases and J shed 4 bases, with 18 bases lying between them. CDR3 nucleotide sequence: TGTGCCAGCAGCTTGGCGCCACGGGTATTCTCCTCAGATACGCAGTATTTT. It yields the protein CASSLAPRVFSSDTQYF.

The chain recombines TRBV5-4 with TRBJ2-5, with 9 bases fitting TRBD1. Near its end, the DNA agrees better with TRBJ2-7, so the J call may be wrong. The germline V gene has CDR1 SGHNT and CDR2 YYREEE (reference sequence). The CDR3 totals 15 residues. The CDR3 DNA follows: TGTGCCAGCAGCTTGGGGGGACAGGGTTACTTCGAGCAGTACTTC. This translates into CASSLGGQGYFEQYF.

This clone appeared a single time. The chain combines TRBV29-1 with TRBJ2-7; 9 positions match TRBD2. The CDR3 sequence is 14 residues long. Germline assignment: CDR1 SQVTM and CDR2 ANQGSEA. Losses at the gene ends were 3 bases for V and 4 bases for J; bases not matched to a gene: 7. The CDR3 nucleotides are TGCAGCGTTGAGGGACTAGCAAGTAGTTACGAGCAGTACTTC. The encoded protein is CSVEGLASSYEQYF.

This CDR3 is CASSQARGSQETQYF. The CDR3 bases are TGCGCCAGCAGCCAAGCTAGGGGGTCCCAAGAGACCCAGTACTTC. The chain has TRBV4-1 and TRBJ2-5; weak D call: TRBD1 (6 bases). Germline CDR1 MGHRA, CDR2 YSYEKL. CDR3 size: 15 residues. V was trimmed by 1 base and J by 1 base, leaving 10 bases between them.

The chain recombines TRBV5-1 with TRBJ1-1; 8 bases map to TRBD1. V gave up 4 bases and J gave up 1 base; unmatched junction bases: 3. Germline V gene sequence: CDR1 SGHRS, CDR2 YFSETQ. The CDR3 length is 14 residues. CDR3 coding DNA: TGCGCCAGCAGCCATGACAGGGGGAACACTGAAGCTTTCTTT. This gives the protein CASSHDRGNTEAFF. The full variable domain, in which reference TRBV5-1 and TRBJ1-1 provide the parts outside the CDR3, is KAGVTQTPRYLIKTRGQQVTLSCSPISGHRSVSWYQQTPGQGLQFLFEYFSETQRNKGNFPGRFSGRQFSNSRSEMNVSTLELGDSALYLCASSHDRGNTEAFFGQGTRLTVV.

J is TRBJ1-2 and V is TRBV6-4; TRBD1 matches 11 bases. V shed 9 bases and J 4 bases; nucleotides not matched to a gene: 10. Germline CDR1 and CDR2: MRHNA and SNTAGT. The CDR3 is made up of 15 amino acids. The CDR3 region has the DNA TGTGCCAGGGGACAGGGGGAGCCCCTAGGCTATGGCTACACCTTC. Protein: CARGQGEPLGYGYTF.

This clone was seen a few times. V usage is TRBV5-1 and J usage is TRBJ1-6; D remains unclear. The V end was cut by 7 bases, the J end by 5 bases, with 7 bases between. CDR1 and CDR2 (germline): SGHRS, YFSETQ. The CDR3 is 12 residues long. The CDR3 reads CASAVDNSPLHF. The CDR3 bases are TGCGCCAGCGCGGTGGATAATTCACCCCTCCACTTT.

V gene TRBV18 combines with J gene TRBJ1-2; no clear D. CDR3 length: 14 residues. In germline, CDR1 is KGHSH, CDR2 LQKENI. The ends were cut back, 2 bases at V and 4 bases at J, with 11 bases in the middle. Here the CDR3 DNA reads TGTGCCAGCTCACCATGGAGTGAGATCTATGGCTACACCTTC. It is translated as CASSPWSEIYGYTF.

This clone was detected many times. V usage is TRBV7-9 and J usage is TRBJ1-4; TRBD1 matches at 7 bases. The CDR3 runs 16 residues. CDR1 SEHNR and CDR2 FQNEAQ come from the germline V gene (reference sequence). Trimming took 5 bases from V and 1 from J; bases not matched to a gene: 7. Here the CDR3 DNA reads TGTGCCAGCAGCCCCGGACAGGCTCAAACTAATGAAAAACTGTTTTTT. This gives the protein CASSPGQAQTNEKLFF.

This clone was found once. V usage is TRBV10-3 and J usage is TRBJ1-5; 7 bases match TRBD1. Trimming cost V 10 bases and J 0 bases; bases outside gene matches: 12. The CDR3 extends over 16 amino acids. Germline loops: CDR1 ENHRY, CDR2 SYGVKD. CDR3 sequence reads: CATGTATFYSNQPQHF. The CDR3 DNA reads as TGTGCCACCGGGACAGCGACCTTTTATAGCAATCAGCCCCAGCATTTT.

The V call is TRBV5-1, the J call TRBJ2-5; the D gene is possibly TRBD1 (5 bases). This CDR3 spans 13 amino acids. CDR1 and CDR2 from the germline V gene are SGHRS and YFSETQ. Trimming cost V 2 bases and J 3 bases, with 8 bases left between them. The CDR3 here is CASSFTTEETQYF. The CDR3, as DNA: TGCGCCAGCAGCTTCACGACAGAAGAGACCCAGTACTTC.

This chain joins TRBV7-8 and TRBJ2-7; tentative D call: TRBD2 (6 bases). The germline V and J ends were trimmed by 1 base and 2 bases, with 12 bases remaining between them. The CDR3 spans 15 residues. The germline V gene has CDR1 SGHVS and CDR2 FQNEAQ. CDR3 sequence (DNA): TGTGCCAGCAGCTTAGAGCGGGCCAAGCCCTACGAGCAGTACTTC. This translates into CASSLERAKPYEQYF.

The rearrangement uses TRBV5-1 and TRBJ1-2; 8 bases are shared with TRBD1. The CDR3 has 13 residues. The V gene end was trimmed by 4 bases and the J gene end by 8 bases; junction bases not matched to a gene: 7. The germline V gene has CDR1 SGHRS and CDR2 YFSETQ. CDR3: CASSEYRGSGYTF. CDR3 DNA: TGCGCCAGCAGCGAATACAGGGGGTCGGGCTACACCTTC.

The genes are TRBV6-5 and TRBJ2-2; perhaps TRBD1 as D (5 bases). Germline V CDR1 and CDR2: MNHEY, SVGAGI. V lost 1 base and J 6 bases, leaving 9 bases between the germline ends. This CDR3 is built from 14 residues. The CDR3 DNA reads TGTGCCAGCAGTTACTTAACAGGAGCCGGGGAGCTGTTTTTT. Its protein product is CASSYLTGAGELFF.

The genes are TRBV7-9 and TRBJ1-4, with TRBD1 matching 8 bases. The V and J ends lost 5 bases and 10 bases, in that order; junction bases with no gene match: 12. This CDR3 spans 15 amino acids. Germline loops: CDR1 SEHNR, CDR2 FQNEAQ (reference sequence). The CDR3: CASSETGGDGRKLFF. CDR3 nucleotide sequence: TGTGCCAGCAGCGAAACAGGGGGGGACGGCAGAAAACTGTTTTTT.

This clone was observed a few times. The V gene is TRBV4-3, the J gene TRBJ1-2; D remains ambiguous. This CDR3 comprises 13 residues. Germline CDR1 and CDR2: LGHNA and YSLEER. V lost 0 bases, J lost 7 bases, and 9 bases lay in between. The CDR3 DNA sequence: TGCGCCAGCAGCCAAGATCCAGTCTCTGGCTACACCTTC. It specifies CASSQDPVSGYTF.

The chain uses TRBV11-3 and TRBJ1-1; D might be TRBD1 (5 bases). The CDR3 covers 13 residues. Germline-derived CDR1 and CDR2 are SGHNT and YENEEA. Between the trimmed V and J ends, which lost 4 bases and 8 bases, there was a span of 14 bases. The CDR3 nucleotides read TGTGCCAGCAGCTCGACGCGGGGGGTAGAAGCTTTCTTT. Translating it yields CASSSTRGVEAFF.

This sequence joins TRBV5-4 and TRBJ2-1; a weak D match, TRBD1 (7 bases). The CDR3 length is 14 residues. CDR1 is SGHNT and CDR2 is YYREEE in the germline V gene (reference sequence). Trimming removed 4 bases from V and 6 bases from J, with 14 bases in between. In DNA, the CDR3 is TGTGCCAGCAGCGCCAGGGGGGTACTCAATGAGCAGTTCTTC. This codes for CASSARGVLNEQFF. Looking up the rest from reference TRBV5-4 and TRBJ2-1 gives the full variable domain: ETGVTQSPTHLIKTRGQQVTLRCSSQSGHNTVSWYQQALGQGPQFIFQYYREEENGRGNFPPRFSGLQFPNYSSELNVNALELDDSALYLCASSARGVLNEQFFGPGTRLTVL.

The V and J genes are TRBV27 and TRBJ2-2; 13 positions agree with TRBD2. Germline trimming cut 5 bases from V and 6 bases from J; bases unmatched to any gene: 15. The CDR3 sequence is 19 residues long. Germline lookup yields CDR1 MNHEY and CDR2 SMNVEV (reference sequence). The CDR3 region has the DNA TGTGCCAGCAGTCTACCGAATCTGGGACTAGCGGGGAAGCCCGGGGAGCTGTTTTTT. The encoded protein is CASSLPNLGLAGKPGELFF.

V and J are TRBV4-1 and TRBJ2-6, with no clear D. This CDR3 has 15 residues. Trimming pared 0 bases from V and 0 bases from J, leaving 3 bases between. CDR1 and CDR2 from the germline V gene are MGHRA and YSYEKL. For the CDR3, the DNA is TGCGCCAGCAGCCAAGACAGCTCTGGGGCCAACGTCCTGACTTTC. It specifies CASSQDSSGANVLTF.

Notes on this clone: Other DNA sequences of this sample code for an identical CDR3. The rearrangement uses TRBV9 and TRBJ2-5; 8 bases are shared with TRBD2. In germline, CDR1 is SGDLS, CDR2 YYNGEE. The CDR3 sequence is 14 residues long. Losses at the gene ends were 1 base for V and 4 bases for J; bases not matched to a gene: 3. This CDR3 reads CASSVTSGGETQYF. The CDR3 coding sequence is TGTGCCAGCAGCGTAACTAGCGGAGGAGAGACCCAGTACTTC.

This clone was counted only a few times. This chain joins TRBV27 and TRBJ2-1; possible D gene TRBD1, 6 bases. CDR1 is MNHEY and CDR2 is SMNVEV in the germline V gene (reference sequence). There are 13 residues in the CDR3. Trimming removed 5 bases from V and 8 bases from J, with 13 bases in between. In DNA form, the CDR3 reads TGTGCCAGCAGTACCAGGGGTCTCGATGAGCAGTTCTTC. Its protein is CASSTRGLDEQFF.

As for this clone: Other DNA sequences in this sample translate to the same CDR3. The chain carries TRBV7-2 and TRBJ1-4; perhaps TRBD1 as D (5 bases). V lost 5 bases and J lost 7, with 8 bases in between. The length of the CDR3 is 12 residues. Per germline, CDR1 SGHTA and CDR2 FQGNSA. The CDR3 nucleotides are TGTGCCAGCAGCCCGCAGGGTGAAAAACTGTTTTTT. It specifies CASSPQGEKLFF.

This chain joins TRBV11-2 and TRBJ2-5, with 9 bases matching TRBD1. The J call may be mistaken, given a closer DNA end match to TRBJ2-7. Germline CDR1 SGHAT, CDR2 FQNNGV. The length of the CDR3 is 14 residues. CDR3 bases: TGTGCCAGCAGCATATTACAGGGGGCTGCCGAGCAGTACTTC. Protein sequence: CASSILQGAAEQYF.

V gene TRBV6-5 combines with J gene TRBJ1-5; no firm D call. V gave up 2 bases and J gave up 7 bases, with 12 bases separating them. Per germline, CDR1 MNHEY and CDR2 SVGAGI. The CDR3 length is 14 residues. The CDR3 bases are TGTGCCAGCAGTTACCAGCGGTCGGGGCAGCCCCAGCATTTT. Translating gives CASSYQRSGQPQHF.

V gene TRBV21-1 combines with J gene TRBJ2-7; the table names TRBD1, a call not compared with the DNA. TRBV21-1 is classified as a pseudogene. This CDR3 contains 15 residues. The chain's CDR3 is CASSKRQGYFYEQYF. CDR3 in DNA: TGTGCCAGCAGCAAACGACAGGGGTACTTCTACGAGCAGTACTTC.

The chain recombines TRBV2 with TRBJ2-3; weak D call: TRBD1 (5 bases). The CDR3 runs to 16 residues. Trimming took off 6 bases at V and 1 base at J, with 17 bases between the two ends. Germline V gene data show CDR1 as SNHLY and CDR2 as FYNNEI. DNA of the CDR3: TGTGCCAGCAGATTAGCTCAGGGCCCCGGCACAGATACGCAGTATTTT. This sequence encodes CASRLAQGPGTDTQYF.

The J gene is TRBJ1-5, the V gene TRBV6-6; 12 bases map to TRBD1. This CDR3 region has 15 residues. From germline, CDR1 is MNHNY and CDR2 SVGAGI (reference sequence). With 6 bases clipped from V and 1 base from J, the junction kept 1 base outside the gene matches. CDR3 protein: CASRGTGGSNQPQHF. The CDR3 nucleotides read TGTGCCAGCAGGGGGACAGGGGGCAGCAATCAGCCCCAGCATTTT.